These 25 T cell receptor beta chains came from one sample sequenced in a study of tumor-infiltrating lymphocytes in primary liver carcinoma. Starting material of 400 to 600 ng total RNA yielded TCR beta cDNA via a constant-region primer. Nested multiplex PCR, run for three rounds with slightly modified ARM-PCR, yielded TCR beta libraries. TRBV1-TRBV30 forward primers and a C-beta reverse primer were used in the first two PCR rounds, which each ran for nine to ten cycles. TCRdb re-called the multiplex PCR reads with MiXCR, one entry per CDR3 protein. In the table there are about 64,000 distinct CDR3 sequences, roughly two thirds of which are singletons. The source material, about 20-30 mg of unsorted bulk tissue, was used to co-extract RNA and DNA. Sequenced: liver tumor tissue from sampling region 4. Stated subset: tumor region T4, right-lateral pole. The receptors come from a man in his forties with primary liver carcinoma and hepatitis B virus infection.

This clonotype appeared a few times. In nucleotides, the CDR3 is TGTGCCAGCAGCCAATCGGGGGACGGGGTCTATGGCTACACCTTC. Its translation: CASSQSGDGVYGYTF. This chain uses TRBV4-2 with TRBJ1-2, with a weak D call TRBD1 (5 bases). Trimming removed 2 bases at V and 4 bases at J, with 14 bases between. This CDR3 comprises 15 residues. Per the germline V gene, CDR1 is LGHNA and CDR2 is YNFKEQ.

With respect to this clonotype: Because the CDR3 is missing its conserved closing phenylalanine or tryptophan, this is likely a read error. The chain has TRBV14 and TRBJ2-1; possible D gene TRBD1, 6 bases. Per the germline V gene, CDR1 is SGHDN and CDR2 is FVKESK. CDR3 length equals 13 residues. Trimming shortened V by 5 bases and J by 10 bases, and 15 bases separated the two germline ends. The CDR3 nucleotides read TGTGCCAGCAGCTTCCGTACAGGGTGGGAGCAGTTCATC. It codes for CASSFRTGWEQFI.

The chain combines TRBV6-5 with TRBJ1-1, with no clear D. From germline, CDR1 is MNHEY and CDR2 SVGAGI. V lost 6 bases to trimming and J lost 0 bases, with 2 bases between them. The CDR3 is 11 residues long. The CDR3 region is CASRVNTEAFF. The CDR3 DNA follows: TGTGCCAGCAGAGTGAACACTGAAGCTTTCTTT.

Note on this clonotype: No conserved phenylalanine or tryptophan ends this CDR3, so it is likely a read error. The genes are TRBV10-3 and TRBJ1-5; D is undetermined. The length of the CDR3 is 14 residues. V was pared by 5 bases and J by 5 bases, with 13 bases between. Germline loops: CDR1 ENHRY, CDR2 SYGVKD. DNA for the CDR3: TGTGCCATCAGTAAGTATGAGGTCGATCAGCCCCAGCATCTT. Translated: CAISKYEVDQPQHL.

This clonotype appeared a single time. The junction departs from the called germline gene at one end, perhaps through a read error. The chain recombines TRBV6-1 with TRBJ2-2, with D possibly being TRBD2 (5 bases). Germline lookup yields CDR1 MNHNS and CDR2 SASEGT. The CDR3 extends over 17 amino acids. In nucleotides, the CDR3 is TGTACCAGCAGTGAAATCGGTTGGCAGGCCCTCGACGGGAAGCTGTTTTTT. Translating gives CTSSEIGWQALDGKLFF.

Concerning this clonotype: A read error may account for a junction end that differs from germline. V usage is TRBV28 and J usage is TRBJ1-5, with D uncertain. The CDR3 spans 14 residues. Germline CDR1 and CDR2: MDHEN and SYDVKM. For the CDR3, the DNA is TGTGTCAGCAGTCCGGGAGGAAGGAATCAGCCCCAGCATTTC. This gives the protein CVSSPGGRNQPQHF.

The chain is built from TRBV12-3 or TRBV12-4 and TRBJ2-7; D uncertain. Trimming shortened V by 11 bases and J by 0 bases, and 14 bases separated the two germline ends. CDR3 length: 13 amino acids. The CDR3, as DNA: TGTGCCTGTAGTGGAAGCATCTCCTACGAGCAGTACTTC. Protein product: CACSGSISYEQYF.

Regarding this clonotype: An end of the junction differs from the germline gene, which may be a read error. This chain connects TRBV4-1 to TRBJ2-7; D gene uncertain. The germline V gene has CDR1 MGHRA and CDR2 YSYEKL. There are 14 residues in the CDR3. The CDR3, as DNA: TGCGCCAGCAGCCAACTCGATACTTACTACGAACAGTACTTT. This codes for CASSQLDTYYEQYF.

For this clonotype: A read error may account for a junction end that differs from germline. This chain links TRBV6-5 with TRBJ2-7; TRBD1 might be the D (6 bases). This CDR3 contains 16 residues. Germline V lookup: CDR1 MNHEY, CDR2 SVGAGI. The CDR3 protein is CARQRYRDTTLYEQYF. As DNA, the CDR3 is TGTGCCAGGCAAAGGTACCGGGACACCACACTTTACGAACAGTACTTC.

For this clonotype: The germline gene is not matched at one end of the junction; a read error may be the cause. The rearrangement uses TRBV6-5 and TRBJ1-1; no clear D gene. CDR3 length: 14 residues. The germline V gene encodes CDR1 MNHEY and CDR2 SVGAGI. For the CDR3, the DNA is TGTGCCACCAGTTACTCCCAGGTGGTCACTGAAGATTTCTTT. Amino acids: CATSYSQVVTEDFF.

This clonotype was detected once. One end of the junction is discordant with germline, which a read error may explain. The CDR3 nucleotides read TGTGACAGCAGCCAGACGGGGGCGGGCACATATACGCAGTATTTT. Protein product: CDSSQTGAGTYTQYF. The rearrangement joins TRBV11-2 to TRBJ2-3, with D perhaps assigned TRBD1 or TRBD2 (6 bases each). The CDR3 runs 15 residues. In germline, CDR1 is SGHAT, CDR2 FQNNGV.

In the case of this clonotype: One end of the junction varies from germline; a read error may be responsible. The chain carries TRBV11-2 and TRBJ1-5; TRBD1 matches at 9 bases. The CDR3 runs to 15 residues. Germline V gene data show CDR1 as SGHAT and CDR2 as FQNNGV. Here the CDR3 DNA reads TGTGCCAGTAGCCCGGACAGGGGTAGCGATCAGGCCCAGCATTTT. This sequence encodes CASSPDRGSDQAQHF.

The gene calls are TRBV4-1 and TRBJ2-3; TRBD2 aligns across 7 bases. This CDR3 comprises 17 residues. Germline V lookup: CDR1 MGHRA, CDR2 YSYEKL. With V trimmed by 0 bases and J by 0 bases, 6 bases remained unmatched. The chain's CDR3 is CASSQDQGLPSTDTQYF. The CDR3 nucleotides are TGCGCCAGCAGCCAAGATCAGGGACTACCAAGCACAGATACGCAGTATTTT.

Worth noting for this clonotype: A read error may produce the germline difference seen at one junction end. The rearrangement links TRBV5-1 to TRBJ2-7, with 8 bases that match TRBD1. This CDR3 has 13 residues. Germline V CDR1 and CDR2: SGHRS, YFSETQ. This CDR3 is CASSLVSGGGQHF. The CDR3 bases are TGCGCCAGCAGCTTGGTCTCAGGGGGCGGGCAGCACTTC.

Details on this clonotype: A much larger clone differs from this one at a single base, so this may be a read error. The CDR3 DNA follows: TGTGCCAGCAGCTTTGACGGAACAGGGTGGGATAACTATGGCTACACCTTC. Its protein product is CASSFDGTGWDNYGYTF. The chain links TRBV11-2 to TRBJ1-2; a possible D gene is TRBD1 (6 bases). Trimming cost V 3 bases and J 1 base, with 18 bases left between them. The CDR3 extends over 17 amino acids. Germline lookup yields CDR1 SGHAT and CDR2 FQNNGV. Supplemented by reference TRBV11-2 and TRBJ1-2, the full variable domain reads EAGVAQSPRYKIIEKRQSVAFWCNPISGHATLYWYQQILGQGPKLLIQFQNNGVVDDSQLPKDRFSAERLKGVDSTLKIQPAKLEDSAVYLCASSFDGTGWDNYGYTFGSGTRLTVV.

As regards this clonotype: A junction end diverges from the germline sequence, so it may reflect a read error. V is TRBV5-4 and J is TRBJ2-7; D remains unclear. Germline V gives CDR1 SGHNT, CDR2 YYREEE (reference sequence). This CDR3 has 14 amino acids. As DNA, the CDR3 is TGTGCCAACAGCCCCGACCTCTCATCCAGTGAGCAGTACTTC. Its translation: CANSPDLSSSEQYF.

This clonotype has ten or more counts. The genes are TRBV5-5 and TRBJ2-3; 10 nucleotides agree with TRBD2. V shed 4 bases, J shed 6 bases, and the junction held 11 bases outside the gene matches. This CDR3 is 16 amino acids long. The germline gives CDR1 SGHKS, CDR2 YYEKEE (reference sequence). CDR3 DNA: TGTGCCAGCAGCCTCTTAGCAGCGGGAGGGGGGGATACGCAGTATTTT. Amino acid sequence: CASSLLAAGGGDTQYF. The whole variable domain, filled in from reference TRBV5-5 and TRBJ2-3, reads DAGVTQSPTHLIKTRGQQVTLRCSPISGHKSVSWYQQVLGQGPQFIFQYYEKEERGRGNFPDRFSARQFPNYSSELNVNALLLGDSALYLCASSLLAAGGGDTQYFGPGTRLTVL.

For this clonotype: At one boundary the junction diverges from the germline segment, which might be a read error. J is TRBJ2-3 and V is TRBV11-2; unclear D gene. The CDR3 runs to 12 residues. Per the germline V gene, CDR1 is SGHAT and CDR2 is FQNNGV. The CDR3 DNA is TGTGCTAGCAGCGAATCCACAGATACGCACTATTTT. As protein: CASSESTDTHYF.

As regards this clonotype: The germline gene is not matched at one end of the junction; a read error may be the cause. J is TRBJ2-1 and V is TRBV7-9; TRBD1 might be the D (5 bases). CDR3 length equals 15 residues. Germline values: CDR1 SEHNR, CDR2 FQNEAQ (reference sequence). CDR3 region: CNSTDSLSENNEKFF. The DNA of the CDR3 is TGTAACAGCACTGACAGTTTATCCGAAAACAATGAGAAGTTCTTC.

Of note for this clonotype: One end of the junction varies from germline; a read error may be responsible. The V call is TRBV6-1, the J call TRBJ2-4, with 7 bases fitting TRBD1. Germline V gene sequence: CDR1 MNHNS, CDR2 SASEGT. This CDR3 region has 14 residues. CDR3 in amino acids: CASSAQGTQSIQYF. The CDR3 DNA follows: TGTGCCAGCAGTGCACAGGGGACGCAAAGCATTCAGTATTTC.

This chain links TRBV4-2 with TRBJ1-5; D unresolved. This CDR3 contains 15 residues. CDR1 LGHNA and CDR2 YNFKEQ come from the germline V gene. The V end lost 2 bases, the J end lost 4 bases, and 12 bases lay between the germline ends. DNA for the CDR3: TGTGCCAGCAGCCAAAATTTACGTTCAAATCAGCCCCAGCATTTT. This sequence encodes CASSQNLRSNQPQHF.

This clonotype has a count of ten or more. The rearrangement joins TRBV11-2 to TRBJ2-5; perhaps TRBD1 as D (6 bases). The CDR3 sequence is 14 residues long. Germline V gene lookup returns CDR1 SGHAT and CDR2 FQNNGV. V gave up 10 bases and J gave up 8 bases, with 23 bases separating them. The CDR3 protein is CANRLYRDRETQYF. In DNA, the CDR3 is TGTGCCAACAGATTATACAGGGATAGGGAAACCCAGTACTTC.

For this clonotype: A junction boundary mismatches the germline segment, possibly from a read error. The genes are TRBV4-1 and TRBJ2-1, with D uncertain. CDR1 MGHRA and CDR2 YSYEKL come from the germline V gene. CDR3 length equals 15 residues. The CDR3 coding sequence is TGCGCAAGCAGCCCACTCAGTAACAACAACAATGAGCAGTTCTTC. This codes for CASSPLSNNNNEQFF.

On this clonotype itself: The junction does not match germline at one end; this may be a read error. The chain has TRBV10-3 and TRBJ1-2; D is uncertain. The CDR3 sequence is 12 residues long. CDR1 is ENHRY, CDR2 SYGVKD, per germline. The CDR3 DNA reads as TGTGCCAGTCATGGGCAGGTCTATGCCTACACCTTC. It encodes CASHGQVYAYTF.

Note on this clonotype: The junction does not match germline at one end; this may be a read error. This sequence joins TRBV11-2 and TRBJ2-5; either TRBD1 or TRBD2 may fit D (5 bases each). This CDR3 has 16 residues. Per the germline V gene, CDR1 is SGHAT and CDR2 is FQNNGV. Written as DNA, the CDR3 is TGTGCCAGCAGTATCCCGACGGGACCTCGTCAAGAGACCCAGAACTTC. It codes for CASSIPTGPRQETQNF.